This is a list of T cell receptor beta chains from one sample in a study of OX40 agonist ivuxolimab in advanced cancers. Sequenced by immunoSEQ multiplex PCR; TCRdb stores in-frame clones only, minus some. The sample lists around 25,000 clones; 83% were seen once. The specimen was CD4+ or CD8+ T cells sorted from blood, collected in a trial of the OX40 agonist ivuxolimab. The receptors were sampled from an adult with an advanced solid tumor such as melanoma, head and neck, liver or kidney cancer. Each CDR3 is given with its conserved first and last residue. Each record gives: J gene, D gene, clone size, V gene, CDR3 protein, CDR3 DNA. The D gene is left open where the match is weak. Not all rows give a size; the values are once, few, many and, for expanded clones, a class.

>TRBJ2-3|TRBD1|-|TRBV27
CASSHRGTHTDTQYF
TGTGCCAGCAGTCACAGGGGGACTCACACAGATACGCAGTATTTT
>TRBJ1-1|-|-|TRBV28
CASSQPRKSNTEAFF
TGTGCCAGCAGTCAACCCAGAAAATCGAACACTGAAGCTTTCTTT
>TRBJ1-1|-|-|TRBV6-5
CASSYWAEQNTEAFF
TGTGCCAGCAGTTACTGGGCAGAACAGAACACTGAAGCTTTCTTT
>TRBJ2-1|TRBD2|few|TRBV19
CASQTSGAYNEQFF
TGTGCCAGCCAGACTAGCGGGGCTTACAATGAGCAGTTCTTC
>TRBJ2-3|-|-|TRBV19
CASSIDGPAGTQYF
TGTGCCAGTAGTATAGATGGGCCGGCGGGTACGCAGTATTTT
>TRBJ1-2|-|-|TRBV27
CASSLSPRGSEGYTF
TGTGCCAGCAGTTTATCGCCCAGGGGATCAGAGGGCTACACCTTC
>TRBJ2-7|-|-|TRBV27
CASSTYTGQGGYEQYF
TGTGCCAGCAGTACATATACCGGACAGGGAGGGTACGAGCAGTACTTC
>TRBJ1-1|TRBD1|-|TRBV19
CASIPPGQGNTEAFF
TGTGCCAGTATCCCACCTGGACAGGGAAACACTGAAGCTTTCTTT
>TRBJ1-1|-|-|TRBV7-3
CASSFKINTEAFF
TGTGCCAGCAGCTTTAAGATAAACACTGAAGCTTTCTTT
>TRBJ1-1|-|-|TRBV6-1
CATRIQGWTEAFF
TGTGCCACCCGAATACAGGGCTGGACTGAAGCTTTCTTT
>TRBJ2-3|-|-|TRBV11-3
CASSFSLAPNTQYF
TGTGCCAGCAGCTTTTCCCTTGCTCCCAATACGCAGTATTTT
>TRBJ2-2|-|-|TRBV6-5
CASRAQINTGELFF
TGTGCCAGCAGGGCACAGATAAACACCGGGGAGCTGTTTTTT
>TRBJ2-1|-|-|TRBV19
CASSMWGGSNEQFF
TGTGCCAGTAGTATGTGGGGAGGAAGCAATGAGCAGTTCTTC
>TRBJ2-1|TRBD2|-|TRBV4-1
CASSQVPSGDTSYNEQFF
TGCGCCAGCAGCCAAGTTCCTAGCGGGGACACCTCCTACAATGAGCAGTTCTTC